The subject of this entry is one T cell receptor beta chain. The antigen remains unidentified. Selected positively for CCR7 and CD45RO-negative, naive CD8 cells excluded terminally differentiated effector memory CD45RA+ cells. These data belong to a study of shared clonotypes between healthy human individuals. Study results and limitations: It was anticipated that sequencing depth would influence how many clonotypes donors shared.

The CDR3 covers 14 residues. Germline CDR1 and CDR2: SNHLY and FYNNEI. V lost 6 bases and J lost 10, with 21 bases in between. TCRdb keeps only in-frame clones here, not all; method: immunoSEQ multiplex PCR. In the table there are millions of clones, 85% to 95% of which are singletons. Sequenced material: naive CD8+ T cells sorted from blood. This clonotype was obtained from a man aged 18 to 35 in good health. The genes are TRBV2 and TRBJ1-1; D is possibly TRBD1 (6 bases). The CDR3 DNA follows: TGTGCCAGCAGGGCACAGGGTGGGGGGCATGGAGCTTTCTTT. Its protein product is CASRAQGGGHGAFF.